In this sample, the clone carrying this TCR beta chain turned up a few times. The bulk TCR libraries were made with methods described before and with listed TCR primers. MiXCR was run by TCRdb on the PCR reads, yielding one entry per CDR3 protein. The table includes over 600,000 distinct CDR3 sequences, just under 20% detected once. The data derive from a study of molecular identifiers for immune sequencing clone quantification. Sorted cells numbering 20,000 to 1,000,000, with 10%, 30% or 50% RNA, yielded the naive CD8 libraries. Sorting isolated naive CD8 T cells as CD8+CD4-CCR7+CD45RA+ events. Germline V gene sequence: CDR1 LNHNV, CDR2 YYDKDF (reference sequence). The CDR3 runs to 15 residues. The J segment lost 8 bases and the V segment lost 0 bases, leaving 4 bases of the junction unmatched.

Sequenced: naive CD8+ T cells from blood, with Jurkat cell RNA spiked in. As for subset: FACS-sorted CD8+CD4-CCR7+CD45RA+ naive T cells. The chain joins TRBV15 to TRBJ2-1; TRBD1 aligns across 10 bases. This TCR was recovered from a human donor in good health. Some libraries in this study had Jurkat cell RNA spiked in. This CDR3 reads CATSRDLTGGDEQFF. The CDR3 DNA sequence: TGTGCCACCAGCAGAGATCTGACAGGGGGCGATGAGCAGTTCTTC.